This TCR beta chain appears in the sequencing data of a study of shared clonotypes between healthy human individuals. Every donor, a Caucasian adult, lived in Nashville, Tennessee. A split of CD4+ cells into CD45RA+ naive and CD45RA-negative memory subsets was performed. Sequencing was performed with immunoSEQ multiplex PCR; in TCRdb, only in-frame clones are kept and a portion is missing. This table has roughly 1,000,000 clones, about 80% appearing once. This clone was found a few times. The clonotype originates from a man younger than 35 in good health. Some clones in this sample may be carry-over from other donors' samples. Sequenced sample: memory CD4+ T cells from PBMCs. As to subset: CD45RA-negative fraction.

In DNA, the CDR3 is TGTGCCAGTAGTAGCTACTATCAGCCCCAGCATTTT. Translated, it gives CASSSYYQPQHF. This sequence joins TRBV19 and TRBJ1-5; D gene ambiguous. Germline V CDR1 and CDR2: LNHDA, SQIVND (reference sequence). Trimming removed 4 bases at V and 5 bases at J, with 6 bases between. The CDR3 has 12 residues.